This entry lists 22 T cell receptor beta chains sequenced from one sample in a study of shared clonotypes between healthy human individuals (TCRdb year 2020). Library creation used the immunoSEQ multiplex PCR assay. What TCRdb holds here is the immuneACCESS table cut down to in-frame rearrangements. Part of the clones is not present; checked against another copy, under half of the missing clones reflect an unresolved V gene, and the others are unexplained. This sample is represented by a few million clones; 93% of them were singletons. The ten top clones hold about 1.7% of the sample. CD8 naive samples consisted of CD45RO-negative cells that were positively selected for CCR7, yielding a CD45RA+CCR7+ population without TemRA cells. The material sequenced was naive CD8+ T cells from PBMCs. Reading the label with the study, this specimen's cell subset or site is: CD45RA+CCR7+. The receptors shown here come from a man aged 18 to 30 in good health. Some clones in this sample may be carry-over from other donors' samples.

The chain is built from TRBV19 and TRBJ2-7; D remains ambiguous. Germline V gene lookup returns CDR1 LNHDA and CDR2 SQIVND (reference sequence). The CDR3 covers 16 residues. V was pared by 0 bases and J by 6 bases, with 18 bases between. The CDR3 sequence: CASSIELGSPAFEQYF. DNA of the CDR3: TGTGCCAGTAGTATAGAGTTGGGTTCTCCGGCTTTCGAGCAGTACTTC.

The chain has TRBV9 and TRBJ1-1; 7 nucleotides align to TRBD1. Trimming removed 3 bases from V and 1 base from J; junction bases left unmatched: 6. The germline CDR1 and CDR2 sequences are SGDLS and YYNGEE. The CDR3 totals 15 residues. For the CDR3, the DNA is TGTGCCAGCAGCGCGCCGACAGGGAGGAACACTGAAGCTTTCTTT. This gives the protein CASSAPTGRNTEAFF.

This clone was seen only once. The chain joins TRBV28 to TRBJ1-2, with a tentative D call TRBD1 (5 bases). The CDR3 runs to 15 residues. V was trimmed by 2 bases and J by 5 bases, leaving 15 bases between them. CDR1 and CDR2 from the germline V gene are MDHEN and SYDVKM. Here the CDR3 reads CASSLRRRAQYGYTF. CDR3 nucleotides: TGTGCCAGCAGTTTACGTCGCAGGGCCCAATATGGCTACACCTTC.

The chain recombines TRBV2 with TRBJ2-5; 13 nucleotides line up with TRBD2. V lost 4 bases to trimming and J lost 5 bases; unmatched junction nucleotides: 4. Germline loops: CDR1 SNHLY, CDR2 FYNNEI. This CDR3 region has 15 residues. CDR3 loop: CASSGTSGRGETQYF. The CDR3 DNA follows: TGTGCCAGCAGTGGGACTAGCGGGAGAGGCGAGACCCAGTACTTC.

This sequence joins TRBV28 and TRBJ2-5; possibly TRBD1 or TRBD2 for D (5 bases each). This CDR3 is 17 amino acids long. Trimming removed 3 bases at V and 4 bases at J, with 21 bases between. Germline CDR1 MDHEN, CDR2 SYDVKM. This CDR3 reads CASSLGLDRGIRETQYF. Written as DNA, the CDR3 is TGTGCCAGCAGTTTGGGGCTAGACCGGGGAATACGAGAGACCCAGTACTTC. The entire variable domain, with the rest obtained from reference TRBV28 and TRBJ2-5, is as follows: DVKVTQSSRYLVKRTGEKVFLECVQDMDHENMFWYRQDPGLGLRLIYFSYDVKMKEKGDIPEGYSVSREKKERFSLILESASTNQTSMYLCASSLGLDRGIRETQYFGPGTRLLVL.

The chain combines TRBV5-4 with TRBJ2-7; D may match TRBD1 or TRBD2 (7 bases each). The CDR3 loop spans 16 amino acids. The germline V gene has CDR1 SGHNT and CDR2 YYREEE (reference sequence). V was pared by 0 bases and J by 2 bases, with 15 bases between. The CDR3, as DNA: TGTGCCAGCAGCTTGGCTGAGCCAGGGGGGGCCTACGAGCAGTACTTC. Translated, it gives CASSLAEPGGAYEQYF. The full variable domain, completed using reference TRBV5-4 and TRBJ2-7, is ETGVTQSPTHLIKTRGQQVTLRCSSQSGHNTVSWYQQALGQGPQFIFQYYREEENGRGNFPPRFSGLQFPNYSSELNVNALELDDSALYLCASSLAEPGGAYEQYFGPGTRLTVT.

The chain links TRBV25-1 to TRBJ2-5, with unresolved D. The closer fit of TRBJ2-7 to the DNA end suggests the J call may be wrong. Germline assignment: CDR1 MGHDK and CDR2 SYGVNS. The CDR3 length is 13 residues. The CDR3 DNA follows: TGTGCCAGCAGCGGCCCTTCGGCCTACGAGCAGTACTTC. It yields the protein CASSGPSAYEQYF.

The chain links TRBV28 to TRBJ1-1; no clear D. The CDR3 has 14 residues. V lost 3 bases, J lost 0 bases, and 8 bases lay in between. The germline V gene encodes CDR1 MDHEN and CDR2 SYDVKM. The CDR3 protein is CASSFKQLNTEAFF. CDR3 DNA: TGTGCCAGCAGTTTTAAACAGTTGAACACTGAAGCTTTCTTT.

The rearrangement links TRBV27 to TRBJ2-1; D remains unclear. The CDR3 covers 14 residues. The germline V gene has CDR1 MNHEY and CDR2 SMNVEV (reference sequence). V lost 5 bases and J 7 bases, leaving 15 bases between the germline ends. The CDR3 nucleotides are TGTGCCAGCAGTCCCCAGGACCTCGGGAATGAGCAGTTCTTC. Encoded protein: CASSPQDLGNEQFF.

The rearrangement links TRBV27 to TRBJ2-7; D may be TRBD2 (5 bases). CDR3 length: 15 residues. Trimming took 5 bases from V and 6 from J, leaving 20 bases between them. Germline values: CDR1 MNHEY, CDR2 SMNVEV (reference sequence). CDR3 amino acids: CASSPPESSEGEQYF. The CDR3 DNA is TGTGCCAGCAGTCCACCGGAAAGTAGCGAAGGCGAGCAGTACTTC.

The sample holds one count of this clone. Here the CDR3 reads CASSQEGPGFNTGELFF. The CDR3 nucleotides are TGTGCCAGCAGCCAAGAGGGGCCGGGCTTTAACACCGGGGAGCTGTTTTTT. The chain recombines TRBV4-2 with TRBJ2-2; D possibly corresponds to TRBD1 (5 bases). Germline CDR1 reads LGHNA; CDR2 reads YNFKEQ. V was clipped by 0 bases and J by 2 bases, with 13 bases between them. The CDR3 is 17 residues long.

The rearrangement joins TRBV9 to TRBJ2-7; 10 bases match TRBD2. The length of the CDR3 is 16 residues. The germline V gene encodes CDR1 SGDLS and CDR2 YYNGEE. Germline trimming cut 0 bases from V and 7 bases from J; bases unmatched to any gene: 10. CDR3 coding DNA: TGTGCCAGCAGCGTAGCCTCGTCTAGCGGGAGTGGAGAGCAGTACTTC. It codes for CASSVASSSGSGEQYF.

CDR3 residues: CASSESPAGRGNEQFF. Here the CDR3 DNA reads TGTGCCAGCAGTGAGTCCCCAGCGGGGAGGGGCAATGAGCAGTTCTTC. V usage is TRBV6-1 and J usage is TRBJ2-1; TRBD2 agrees at 7 bases. Trimming took 3 bases from V and 6 from J; bases not matched to a gene: 11. Per germline, CDR1 MNHNS and CDR2 SASEGT. This CDR3 spans 16 amino acids.

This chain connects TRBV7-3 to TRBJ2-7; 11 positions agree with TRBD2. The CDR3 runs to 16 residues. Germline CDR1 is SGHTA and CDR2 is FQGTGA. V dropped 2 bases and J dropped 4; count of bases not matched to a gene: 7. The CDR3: CASSLLLAGGQYEQYF. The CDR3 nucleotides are TGTGCCAGCAGCTTACTCCTAGCGGGAGGCCAATACGAGCAGTACTTC.

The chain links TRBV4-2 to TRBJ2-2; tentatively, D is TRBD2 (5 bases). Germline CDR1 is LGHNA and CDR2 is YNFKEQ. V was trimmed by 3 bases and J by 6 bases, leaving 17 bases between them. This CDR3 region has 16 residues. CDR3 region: CASSHEDTSEAGELFF. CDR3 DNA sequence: TGTGCCAGCAGCCATGAAGACACTTCGGAGGCCGGGGAGCTGTTTTTT.

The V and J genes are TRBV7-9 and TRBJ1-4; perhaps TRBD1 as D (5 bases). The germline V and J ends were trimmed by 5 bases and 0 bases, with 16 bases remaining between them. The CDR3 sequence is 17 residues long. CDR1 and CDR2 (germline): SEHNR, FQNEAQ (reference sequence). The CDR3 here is CASSAYLRGTTNEKLFF. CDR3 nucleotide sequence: TGTGCCAGCAGCGCGTATCTGAGGGGTACAACTAATGAAAAACTGTTTTTT.

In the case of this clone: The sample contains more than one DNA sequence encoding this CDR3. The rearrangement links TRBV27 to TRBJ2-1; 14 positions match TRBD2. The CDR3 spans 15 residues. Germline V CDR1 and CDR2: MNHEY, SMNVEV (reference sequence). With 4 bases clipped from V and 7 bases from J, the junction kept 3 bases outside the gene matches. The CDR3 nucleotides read TGTGCCAGCAGTTCGGGACTAGCGGGAGTGAATGAGCAGTTCTTC. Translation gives CASSSGLAGVNEQFF.

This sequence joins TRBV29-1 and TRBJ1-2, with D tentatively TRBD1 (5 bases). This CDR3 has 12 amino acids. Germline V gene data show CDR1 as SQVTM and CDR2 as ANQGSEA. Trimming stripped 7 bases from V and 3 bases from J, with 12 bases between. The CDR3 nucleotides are TGCAGCGCCGTGGGGGATTACTATGGCTACACCTTC. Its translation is CSAVGDYYGYTF. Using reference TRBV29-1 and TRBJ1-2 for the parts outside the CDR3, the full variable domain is SAVISQKPSRDICQRGTSLTIQCQVDSQVTMMFWYRQQPGQSLTLIATANQGSEATYESGFVIDKFPISRPNLTFSTLTVSNMSPEDSSIYLCSAVGDYYGYTFGSGTRLTVV.

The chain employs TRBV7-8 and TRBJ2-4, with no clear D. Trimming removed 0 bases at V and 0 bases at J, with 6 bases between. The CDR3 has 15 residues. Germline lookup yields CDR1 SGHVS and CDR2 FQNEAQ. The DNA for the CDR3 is TGTGCCAGCAGCTTAGCGGCGTTAGCCAAAAACATTCAGTACTTC. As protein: CASSLAALAKNIQYF.

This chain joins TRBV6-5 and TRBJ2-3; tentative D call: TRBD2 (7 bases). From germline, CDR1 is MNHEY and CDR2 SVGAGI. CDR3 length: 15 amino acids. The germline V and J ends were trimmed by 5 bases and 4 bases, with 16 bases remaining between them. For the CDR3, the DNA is TGTGCCAGCAGTACACTTTCGGGGGGCGCAGATACGCAGTATTTT. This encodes CASSTLSGGADTQYF.

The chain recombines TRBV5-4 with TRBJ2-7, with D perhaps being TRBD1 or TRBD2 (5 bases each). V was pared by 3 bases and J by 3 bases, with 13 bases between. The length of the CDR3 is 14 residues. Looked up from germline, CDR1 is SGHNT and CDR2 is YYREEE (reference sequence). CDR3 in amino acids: CASSWDGGFYEQYF. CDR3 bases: TGTGCCAGCAGCTGGGACGGCGGATTCTACGAGCAGTACTTC.

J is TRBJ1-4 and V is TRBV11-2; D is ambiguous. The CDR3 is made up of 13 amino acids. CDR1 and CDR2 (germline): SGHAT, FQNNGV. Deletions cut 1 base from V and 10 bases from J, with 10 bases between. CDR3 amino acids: CASSLVREGKLFF. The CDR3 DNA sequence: TGTGCCAGCAGCTTAGTGAGGGAAGGAAAACTGTTTTTT.